One sample yielded the 10 T cell receptor beta chains listed below, sequenced in a study of technical replicates of blood from a handful of donors (dated 2017 in TCRdb). Libraries were made using the immunoSEQ multiplex PCR assay. TCRdb obtained this table from immuneACCESS and retained in-frame rearrangements with V and J assigned. These tables miss some clones; where compared with another copy, unresolved V genes account for less than half of the shortfall, and the remainder is unexplained. The sample data list some 60,000 clones, and just under 95% of these were observed just once. The ten largest clonotypes hold around 2.9% of the sample. The sequencing input was PBMCs. These receptors were collected from a human donor in good health. Some clones in this sample may be carry-over from other donors' samples.

The chain is built from TRBV9 and TRBJ2-5, with 7 bases fitting TRBD2. The CDR3 runs to 17 residues. CDR1 and CDR2 from the germline V gene are SGDLS and YYNGEE. J was trimmed by 5 bases and V by 3 bases; bases with no gene match: 16. CDR3 nucleotides: TGTGCCAGCAGCGCCCAGTGGGGTGGAGCGGGAAGGGAGACCCAGTACTTC. It is translated as CASSAQWGGAGRETQYF.

This clone was picked up one time. The rearrangement links TRBV30 to TRBJ1-1, with D possibly TRBD1 on 5 matching bases. Trimming left V 6 bases short and J 0 bases short, with 14 bases between. Germline V gene sequence: CDR1 GTSNPN, CDR2 SVGIG (reference sequence). The CDR3 sequence is 14 residues long. The CDR3, as DNA: TGTGCCTGTAACCGGGGGGGGATGAACACTGAAGCTTTCTTT. Residues: CACNRGGMNTEAFF. Full variable domain (rest looked up from reference TRBV30 and TRBJ1-1): SQTIHQWPATLVQPVGSPLSLECTVEGTSNPNLYWYRQAAGRGLQLLFYSVGIGQISSEVPQNLSASRPQDRQFILSSKKLLLSDSGFYLCACNRGGMNTEAFFGQGTRLTVV.

The chain carries TRBV4-1 and TRBJ2-7; a weak D match, TRBD2 (5 bases). V was clipped by 3 bases and J by 5 bases, with 17 bases between them. Per the germline V gene, CDR1 is MGHRA and CDR2 is YSYEKL. The CDR3 is 15 amino acids. Written as DNA, the CDR3 is TGCGCCAGCAGCCAGGCGGGCATCCTCTCGAACGAGCAGTACTTC. This gives the protein CASSQAGILSNEQYF.

This chain uses TRBV4-3 with TRBJ2-1; D may be TRBD1 (8 bases). Between the trimmed V and J ends, which lost 4 bases and 4 bases, there was a span of 23 bases. From germline, CDR1 is LGHNA and CDR2 YSLEER. The CDR3 totals 18 residues. CDR3 bases: TGCGCCAGCAGCCCAGGGGGCCAGGGGGGGGCGGGTTACAATGAGCAGTTCTTC. Its translation: CASSPGGQGGAGYNEQFF.

This clone was seen just once. V is TRBV7-2 and J is TRBJ2-2, with 9 positions matching TRBD2. The germline V gene has CDR1 SGHTA and CDR2 FQGNSA. Losses at the gene ends were 6 bases for V and 5 bases for J; bases not matched to a gene: 13. The CDR3 is 17 amino acids. The CDR3 protein is CASRPVLSGSGTGELFF. CDR3 sequence (DNA): TGTGCCAGCAGACCAGTTCTTAGCGGGAGCGGTACCGGGGAGCTGTTTTTT.

The chain links TRBV6-5 to TRBJ1-5; 7 nucleotides line up with TRBD1. The germline CDR1 and CDR2 sequences are MNHEY and SVGAGI. This CDR3 contains 15 residues. Unmatched junction bases numbered 11, after V lost 6 bases and J lost 6 bases. The CDR3 DNA sequence: TGTGCCAGCAGGCCAGGCGGGCAGGGGGTTCAGCCCCAGCATTTT. Protein: CASRPGGQGVQPQHF.

This chain connects TRBV11-2 to TRBJ1-2; 7 bases match TRBD1. The germline V gene encodes CDR1 SGHAT and CDR2 FQNNGV. This CDR3 is built from 14 residues. The junction had 10 bases not matched to a gene; V was cut back by 4 bases and J by 8 bases. CDR3 protein: CASSSDLQGGGYTF. In nucleotides, the CDR3 is TGTGCCAGCAGCTCCGACCTCCAGGGGGGAGGCTACACCTTC. Full variable domain (rest looked up from reference TRBV11-2 and TRBJ1-2): EAGVAQSPRYKIIEKRQSVAFWCNPISGHATLYWYQQILGQGPKLLIQFQNNGVVDDSQLPKDRFSAERLKGVDSTLKIQPAKLEDSAVYLCASSSDLQGGGYTFGSGTRLTVV.

The V and J genes are TRBV5-1 and TRBJ2-1, with 10 bases aligning to TRBD2. J gave up 3 bases and V 3 bases, and 3 bases lay outside the gene matches. The CDR3 is made up of 15 amino acids. Germline CDR1 reads SGHRS; CDR2 reads YFSETQ. The CDR3 is CASSSGTSVYNEQFF. Here the CDR3 DNA reads TGCGCCAGCAGCTCCGGGACTAGCGTCTACAATGAGCAGTTCTTC.

This sequence joins TRBV18 and TRBJ1-1; weak D call: TRBD1 (5 bases). The CDR3 is 13 amino acids. V was shortened by 2 bases and J by 5 bases, with 9 bases between the two germline ends. CDR1 is KGHSH, CDR2 LQKENI, per germline. The CDR3 DNA reads TGTGCCAGCTCACCAGCAGGGCGGACTGAAGCTTTCTTT. As protein: CASSPAGRTEAFF.

This rearrangement joins TRBV7-8 to TRBJ2-2, with 11 bases aligning to TRBD2. The CDR3 is 17 amino acids. V was pared by 7 bases and J by 2 bases, with 9 bases of the junction left unmatched. Germline V gene data show CDR1 as SGHVS and CDR2 as FQNEAQ. This CDR3 reads CASISDLAGGNTGELFF. DNA for the CDR3: TGTGCCAGCATCTCGGACCTAGCGGGGGGAAACACCGGGGAGCTGTTTTTT.